The TCR beta chain described here comes from a study of regulatory T cells in long-lasting Graves disease. The study, taken as a whole, reports: More public clonotypes were shared by persistent patients (approximately 3,000) than by new patients (fewer than 1,000). Preferential use of TRBV28, TRBJ1-2 and TRBJ2-5 was seen in persistent disease.

This CDR3 spans 13 amino acids. The germline V gene encodes CDR1 SGHRS and CDR2 YFSETQ. V lost 6 bases and J 4 bases, leaving 13 bases between the germline ends. Sequencing libraries for TCR beta were prepared with iRepertoire HTBI primers and Arm-PCR of CDR3 regions. A single record per CDR3 protein comes from TCRdb applying MiXCR to the multiplex PCR reads. The sample lists about 320,000 distinct CDR3 sequences, about 20% occurring once. This clonotype was seen ten or more times. The antigen is undetermined. Stated time point: newly diagnosed GD, antithyroid drugs for less than 3 months. From PBMCs, RNA was extracted and then used to make the TCR library. Enrollment of patients was through an endocrinology department in Xi'an, China.

V gene TRBV5-1 combines with J gene TRBJ1-2; D uncertain. The receptor comes from a female donor with Graves disease. The input for sequencing was peripheral blood mononuclear cells (PBMCs), taken at new diagnosis, from a patient treated with antithyroid drugs. CDR3 sequence reads: CASTPDGPYGYTF. The CDR3 nucleotides are TGCGCCAGCACCCCGGACGGTCCCTATGGCTACACCTTC.